This entry lists 25 T cell receptor beta chains sequenced from one sample in a study of CD8+ T cells in alopecia areata. Extraction of RNA preceded its reverse transcription into cDNA, which served as the sequencing template. Libraries were prepared by immunoSEQ multiplex PCR; TCRdb keeps only in-frame clonotypes and omits some of them. The sample has about 260,000 clones, about 60% seen once; the top ten hold 0.9% to 0.95%. As for treatment: oral pan-JAK inhibitor, 5-10 mg twice daily. The specimen was CD4+ T cells sorted from blood, collected at week 52, from a patient treated with tofacitinib. These receptors were obtained from a human donor with alopecia areata.

This rearrangement joins TRBV4-1 to TRBJ1-5; no definite D call. The germline V gene encodes CDR1 MGHRA and CDR2 YSYEKL. V lost 3 bases and J lost 6, with 12 bases in between. The CDR3 totals 14 residues. As DNA, the CDR3 is TGCGCCAGCAGCCAGAGCTTTAGTGTTCAGCCCCAGCATTTT. Translated: CASSQSFSVQPQHF.

The chain uses TRBV11-1 and TRBJ2-2; possible D gene TRBD2, 5 bases. This CDR3 region has 14 residues. V was cut by 4 bases and J by 6 bases, with 12 bases left in between. Germline-derived CDR1 and CDR2 are SGHAT and FQDESV (reference sequence). This CDR3 is CASSYRASSGELFF. The CDR3 DNA reads TGTGCCAGCAGCTACCGCGCTAGCTCCGGGGAGCTGTTTTTT.

V usage is TRBV9 and J usage is TRBJ2-3; possible D gene TRBD2, 7 bases. CDR1 is SGDLS and CDR2 is YYNGEE in the germline V gene. Trimming removed 0 bases at V and 0 bases at J, with 14 bases between. The CDR3 consists of 17 residues. CDR3 in amino acids: CASSVVGGLTSTDTQYF. CDR3 coding DNA: TGTGCCAGCAGCGTAGTCGGGGGGCTCACTAGCACAGATACGCAGTATTTT.

The J gene is TRBJ1-2, the V gene TRBV2; weak D call: TRBD1 (5 bases). The V and J ends lost 6 bases and 2 bases respectively, with 16 bases between them. The germline V gene encodes CDR1 SNHLY and CDR2 FYNNEI. The CDR3 length is 15 residues. CDR3 region: CASREPGRGNYGYTF. In nucleotides, the CDR3 is TGTGCCAGCAGGGAACCGGGACGGGGGAACTATGGCTACACCTTC.

The chain has TRBV11-1 and TRBJ1-6; weak D call: TRBD1 (6 bases). V was shortened by 3 bases and J by 9 bases, with 6 bases between the two germline ends. The length of the CDR3 is 12 residues. The germline V gene has CDR1 SGHAT and CDR2 FQDESV (reference sequence). Written as DNA, the CDR3 is TGTGCCAGCAGCTTCAGGGGTTCACCCCTCCACTTT. This gives the protein CASSFRGSPLHF.

The chain has TRBV7-8 and TRBJ2-5; 9 bases are shared with TRBD1. Unmatched junction bases numbered 12, after V lost 5 bases and J lost 5 bases. In germline, CDR1 is SGHVS, CDR2 FQNEAQ. The CDR3 spans 16 residues. The CDR3 sequence: CASSPLQGASVETQYF. The CDR3 DNA reads TGTGCCAGCAGCCCCCTACAGGGGGCCTCGGTGGAGACCCAGTACTTC.

This chain links TRBV7-8 with TRBJ2-7; TRBD1 might be the D (6 bases). This CDR3 region has 16 residues. Germline CDR1 and CDR2: SGHVS and FQNEAQ. V gave up 6 bases and J gave up 0 bases, with 18 bases separating them. This chain's CDR3 is CASSPPLVGASYEQYF. CDR3 nucleotides: TGTGCCAGCAGTCCCCCACTTGTGGGGGCCTCCTACGAGCAGTACTTC.

This clone was counted once. In nucleotides, the CDR3 is TGTGCCTGGAGTGTAATCGGAAACACCATATATTTT. Translated: CAWSVIGNTIYF. The rearrangement uses TRBV30 and TRBJ1-3; D gene ambiguous. V lost 0 bases and J lost 4, with 4 bases in between. The CDR3 extends over 12 amino acids. Germline CDR1 and CDR2: GTSNPN and SVGIG (reference sequence). The whole variable domain, remainder taken from reference TRBV30 and TRBJ1-3, is SQTIHQWPATLVQPVGSPLSLECTVEGTSNPNLYWYRQAAGRGLQLLFYSVGIGQISSEVPQNLSASRPQDRQFILSSKKLLLSDSGFYLCAWSVIGNTIYFGEGSWLTVV.

The sample holds a few counts of this clone. The rearrangement uses TRBV29-1 and TRBJ1-2, with D unclear. Trimming removed 6 bases at V and 5 bases at J, with 13 bases between. Germline loops: CDR1 SQVTM, CDR2 ANQGSEA. CDR3 length: 12 amino acids. The chain's CDR3 is CSVIGLQYGYTF. The CDR3 DNA sequence: TGCAGCGTGATTGGACTCCAGTATGGCTACACCTTC.

The chain is built from TRBV29-1 and TRBJ2-7; no definite D call. Germline lookup yields CDR1 SQVTM and CDR2 ANQGSEA. The CDR3 extends over 15 amino acids. V was cut by 0 bases and J by 0 bases, with 12 bases left in between. CDR3 bases: TGCAGCGTTGAAGAACCCAAAAGTGACTCCTACGAGCAGTACTTC. Translated, it gives CSVEEPKSDSYEQYF.

The V call is TRBV5-1, the J call TRBJ2-5, with TRBD1 identical over 9 bases. CDR1 and CDR2 (germline): SGHRS, YFSETQ. V lost 5 bases to trimming and J lost 2 bases; unmatched junction nucleotides: 4. CDR3 length: 14 amino acids. Here the CDR3 reads CASRIGQGQETQYF. The CDR3 bases are TGCGCCAGCAGGATCGGACAGGGGCAAGAGACCCAGTACTTC.

The chain employs TRBV6-5 and TRBJ2-3; no clear D. Trimming pared 2 bases from V and 4 bases from J, leaving 10 bases between. Per the germline V gene, CDR1 is MNHEY and CDR2 is SVGAGI. This CDR3 is built from 14 residues. The CDR3 reads CASSYAPGSDTQYF. The CDR3 DNA reads as TGTGCCAGCAGTTACGCTCCCGGGTCAGATACGCAGTATTTT.

The chain carries TRBV5-1 and TRBJ2-7; D gene ambiguous. The CDR3 extends over 11 amino acids. CDR1 SGHRS and CDR2 YFSETQ come from the germline V gene. V lost 0 bases, J lost 5 bases, and 3 bases lay in between. The CDR3 nucleotides are TGCGCCAGCAGCTTGGAGGACGAGCAGTACTTC. It translates to CASSLEDEQYF.

The chain joins TRBV9 to TRBJ2-3, with D possibly TRBD2 on 5 matching bases. CDR1 and CDR2 from the germline V gene are SGDLS and YYNGEE. CDR3 length: 15 residues. V was clipped by 1 base and J by 1 base, with 10 bases between them. This CDR3 is CASSVLPAGTDTQYF. For the CDR3, the DNA is TGTGCCAGCAGCGTATTACCAGCGGGCACAGATACGCAGTATTTT.

The chain couples TRBV30 to TRBJ1-6; D is perhaps TRBD1 (5 bases). This CDR3 is built from 13 residues. The germline V and J ends were trimmed by 1 base and 10 bases, with 11 bases remaining between them. Germline CDR1 is GTSNPN and CDR2 is SVGIG (reference sequence). DNA of the CDR3: TGTGCCTGGAGTGGACAGACGGGGTCACCCCTCCACTTT. Protein: CAWSGQTGSPLHF.

V and J are TRBV7-3 and TRBJ2-1, with 8 positions matching TRBD2. Per germline, CDR1 SGHTA and CDR2 FQGTGA. There are 16 residues in the CDR3. Unmatched junction bases numbered 8, after V lost 4 bases and J lost 3 bases. The CDR3 loop reads CASSSKERGNYNEQFF. CDR3 nucleotide sequence: TGTGCCAGCAGCTCAAAGGAGCGGGGGAACTACAATGAGCAGTTCTTC. Combining the CDR3 with reference TRBV7-3 and TRBJ2-1 gives the whole variable domain GAGVSQTPSNKVTEKGKYVELRCDPISGHTALYWYRQSLGQGPEFLIYFQGTGAADDSGLPNDRFFAVRPEGSVSTLKIQRTERGDSAVYLCASSSKERGNYNEQFFGPGTRLTVL.

The genes are TRBV27 and TRBJ1-1, with D possibly TRBD1 on 6 matching bases. The CDR3 length is 16 residues. V was cut by 7 bases and J by 4 bases, with 22 bases left in between. In germline, CDR1 is MNHEY, CDR2 SMNVEV (reference sequence). This chain's CDR3 is CASIPLSGGWSTEAFF. As DNA, the CDR3 is TGTGCCAGCATTCCCTTATCCGGGGGCTGGAGCACTGAAGCTTTCTTT.

This rearrangement joins TRBV5-1 to TRBJ1-2; D possibly corresponds to TRBD1 (6 bases). The germline V gene encodes CDR1 SGHRS and CDR2 YFSETQ. V lost 4 bases to trimming and J lost 8 bases, with 24 bases between them. The CDR3 runs to 16 residues. CDR3 in amino acids: CASSPVGQGSLGGYTF. CDR3 nucleotides: TGCGCCAGCAGCCCGGTAGGGCAGGGGTCCCTAGGGGGCTACACCTTC.

This chain links TRBV7-9 with TRBJ1-3; a possible D gene is TRBD1 (6 bases). Trimming took off 5 bases at V and 2 bases at J, with 10 bases between the two ends. Germline V lookup: CDR1 SEHNR, CDR2 FQNEAQ (reference sequence). The CDR3 contains 14 residues. In DNA, the CDR3 is TGTGCCAGCAGCGAACAGGGAACTGGAAACACCATATATTTT. Translation: CASSEQGTGNTIYF.

The CDR3 nucleotides read TGTGCCAGCAGCTACCTAGGAAGTACCTACGAGCAGTACTTC. Encoded protein: CASSYLGSTYEQYF. V is TRBV7-9 and J is TRBJ2-7; no firm D call. The CDR3 is 14 amino acids. Trimming removed 4 bases from V and 2 bases from J, with 12 bases in between. Germline loops: CDR1 SEHNR, CDR2 FQNEAQ (reference sequence).

The chain recombines TRBV5-1 with TRBJ1-1; 11 bases are a match to TRBD1. The CDR3 has 19 residues. Germline lookup yields CDR1 SGHRS and CDR2 YFSETQ. V trimming: 3 bases; J trimming: 4 bases; junction bases outside the gene matches: 17. For the CDR3, the DNA is TGCGCCAGCAGCTCCACCTATTATCGGACAGGGGGCAGGGGCACTGAAGCTTTCTTT. It is translated as CASSSTYYRTGGRGTEAFF.

This chain connects TRBV5-4 to TRBJ2-3, with TRBD2 matching 12 bases. With V trimmed by 0 bases and J by 5 bases, 4 bases remained unmatched. The CDR3 totals 16 residues. Germline CDR1 reads SGHNT; CDR2 reads YYREEE (reference sequence). CDR3 nucleotide sequence: TGTGCCAGCAGCTTGGATCTAGCGGGGGGGGTAGATACGCAGTATTTT. Its protein product is CASSLDLAGGVDTQYF.

This chain uses TRBV9 with TRBJ1-1; a possible D gene is TRBD1 (6 bases). The CDR3 totals 12 residues. The V gene's germline CDR1 is SGDLS and CDR2 YYNGEE. V lost 3 bases and J 11 bases, leaving 14 bases between the germline ends. CDR3 protein: CASSGIQGGAFF. CDR3 bases: TGTGCCAGCAGCGGCATACAGGGAGGTGCTTTCTTT.

This clone was counted a single time. V gene TRBV11-2 combines with J gene TRBJ1-1, with D possibly TRBD1 on 5 matching bases. Deletions cut 1 base from V and 0 bases from J, with 6 bases between. The germline CDR1 and CDR2 sequences are SGHAT and FQNNGV. This CDR3 has 14 amino acids. The CDR3 protein is CASSLGGMNTEAFF. CDR3 DNA sequence: TGTGCCAGCAGCTTAGGGGGCATGAACACTGAAGCTTTCTTT.

This clone occurred a few times. Here the CDR3 DNA reads TGCAGCGTTCGGTCCCGATCCCTAGCCGGGGAGCTGTTTTTT. It yields the protein CSVRSRSLAGELFF. This sequence joins TRBV29-1 and TRBJ2-2; D is unresolved. V shed 5 bases and J shed 6 bases, with 16 bases lying between them. Germline-derived CDR1 and CDR2 are SQVTM and ANQGSEA. The CDR3 totals 14 residues.